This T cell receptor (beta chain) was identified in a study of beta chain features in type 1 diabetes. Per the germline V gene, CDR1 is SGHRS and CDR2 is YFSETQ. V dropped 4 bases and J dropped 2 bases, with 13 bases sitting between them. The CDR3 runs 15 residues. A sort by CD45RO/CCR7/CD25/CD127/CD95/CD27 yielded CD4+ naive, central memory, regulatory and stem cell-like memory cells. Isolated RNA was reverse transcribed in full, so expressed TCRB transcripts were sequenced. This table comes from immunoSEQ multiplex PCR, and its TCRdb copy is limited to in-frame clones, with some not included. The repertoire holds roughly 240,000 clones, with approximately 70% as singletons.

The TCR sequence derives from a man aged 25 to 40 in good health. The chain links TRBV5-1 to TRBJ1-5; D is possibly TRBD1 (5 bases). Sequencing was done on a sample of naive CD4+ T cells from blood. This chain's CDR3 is CASSLSGRGNQPQHF. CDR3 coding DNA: TGCGCCAGCAGCCTAAGCGGCAGGGGCAATCAGCCCCAGCATTTT. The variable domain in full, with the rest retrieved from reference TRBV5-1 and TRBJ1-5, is KAGVTQTPRYLIKTRGQQVTLSCSPISGHRSVSWYQQTPGQGLQFLFEYFSETQRNKGNFPGRFSGRQFSNSRSEMNVSTLELGDSALYLCASSLSGRGNQPQHFGDGTRLSIL.